A single sample is the source of the 18 T cell receptor beta chains below, sequenced in a study of pediatric ulcerative colitis. One to two pinch biopsies were taken from the rectum during colonoscopy. Sequenced by immunoSEQ multiplex PCR; TCRdb stores in-frame clones only, minus some. This sample has roughly 49,000 clones, with 60% to 85% found just once. The sample taken for sequencing was gut tissue. These receptors all come from a girl aged 5 to 17 with moderate ulcerative colitis.

V and J are TRBV13 and TRBJ2-4; 9 bases fit TRBD1. Germline lookup yields CDR1 PRHDT and CDR2 FYEKMQ (reference sequence). V shed 0 bases and J 6 bases; nucleotides not matched to a gene: 6. This CDR3 region has 16 residues. The CDR3 sequence: CASSLGGGQGRNIQYF. The CDR3, as DNA: TGTGCCAGCAGCTTAGGGGGGGGACAGGGCAGAAACATTCAGTACTTC.

The V gene is TRBV5-1, the J gene TRBJ1-1, with D possibly being TRBD1 (6 bases). The ends were cut back, 4 bases at V and 1 base at J, with 17 bases in the middle. Per germline, CDR1 SGHRS and CDR2 YFSETQ. This CDR3 region has 16 residues. The CDR3 sequence: CASSPTGRTPNTEAFF. The DNA for the CDR3 is TGCGCCAGCAGCCCTACAGGGAGAACCCCGAACACTGAAGCTTTCTTT. Drawing the rest from reference TRBV5-1 and TRBJ1-1, the complete variable domain is KAGVTQTPRYLIKTRGQQVTLSCSPISGHRSVSWYQQTPGQGLQFLFEYFSETQRNKGNFPGRFSGRQFSNSRSEMNVSTLELGDSALYLCASSPTGRTPNTEAFFGQGTRLTVV.

This chain links TRBV2 with TRBJ2-2; a weak D match, TRBD2 (6 bases). The CDR3 contains 14 residues. The V and J ends lost 8 bases and 0 bases respectively, with 10 bases between them. Per the germline V gene, CDR1 is SNHLY and CDR2 is FYNNEI. DNA for the CDR3: TGTGCCAGCCTGGGACTTACGAACACCGGGGAGCTGTTTTTT. It encodes CASLGLTNTGELFF.

The rearrangement joins TRBV27 to TRBJ2-5; D tentatively fits TRBD1 or TRBD2 (5 bases each). Germline V gene sequence: CDR1 MNHEY, CDR2 SMNVEV (reference sequence). The CDR3 sequence is 14 residues long. Trimming pared 3 bases from V and 2 bases from J, leaving 10 bases between. The CDR3 is CASSFLGRQETQYF. The CDR3 DNA follows: TGTGCCAGCAGTTTCCTGGGACGACAAGAGACCCAGTACTTC.

The CDR3 DNA reads as TGTGCCAGTAGTACTAGTGGGGGCAATCAGCCCCAGCATTTT. Translation gives CASSTSGGNQPQHF. The chain joins TRBV19 to TRBJ1-5, with unresolved D. V lost 4 bases, J lost 2 bases, and 9 bases lay in between. Germline V gene data show CDR1 as LNHDA and CDR2 as SQIVND (reference sequence). The CDR3 consists of 14 residues.

The chain uses TRBV28 and TRBJ2-4; TRBD1 is a possible D gene (5 bases). Trimming stripped 6 bases from V and 4 bases from J, with 10 bases between. CDR3 length: 13 residues. CDR1 is MDHEN and CDR2 is SYDVKM in the germline V gene. This CDR3 is CASRGKGKNIQYF. The CDR3 DNA reads as TGTGCCAGCAGAGGGAAGGGGAAAAACATTCAGTACTTC.

The chain joins TRBV30 to TRBJ2-2; D may correspond to TRBD1 or TRBD2 (6 bases each). Per the germline V gene, CDR1 is GTSNPN and CDR2 is SVGIG (reference sequence). Trimming stripped 4 bases from V and 7 bases from J, with 22 bases between. The CDR3 loop spans 16 amino acids. CDR3 sequence: CAWNSAWGAMGGELFF. The CDR3, as DNA: TGTGCCTGGAATTCGGCTTGGGGGGCCATGGGCGGGGAGCTGTTTTTT.

The chain combines TRBV18 with TRBJ1-5; a weak D match, TRBD1 (6 bases). The CDR3 has 15 amino acids. V was cut by 2 bases and J by 5 bases, with 13 bases left in between. The germline V gene has CDR1 KGHSH and CDR2 LQKENI. This chain's CDR3 is CASSPTGSPDQPQHF. The CDR3 DNA is TGTGCCAGCTCACCAACAGGGAGCCCAGATCAGCCCCAGCATTTT.

V usage is TRBV19 and J usage is TRBJ1-1, with D perhaps matching TRBD1 (6 bases). CDR3 length: 15 residues. Germline loops: CDR1 LNHDA, CDR2 SQIVND (reference sequence). V was shortened by 7 bases and J by 1 base, with 16 bases between the two germline ends. CDR3 sequence: CASIRSRGGNTEAFF. CDR3 sequence (DNA): TGTGCCAGTATCCGGTCTCGAGGGGGGAACACTGAAGCTTTCTTT.

The chain links TRBV5-1 to TRBJ2-3; D unresolved. V lost 0 bases, J lost 1 base, and 3 bases lay in between. From germline, CDR1 is SGHRS and CDR2 YFSETQ. The CDR3 runs to 13 residues. CDR3: CASSLEGTDTQYF. The CDR3 DNA follows: TGCGCCAGCAGCTTGGAGGGCACAGATACGCAGTATTTT. The entire variable domain, with the rest obtained from reference TRBV5-1 and TRBJ2-3, is as follows: KAGVTQTPRYLIKTRGQQVTLSCSPISGHRSVSWYQQTPGQGLQFLFEYFSETQRNKGNFPGRFSGRQFSNSRSEMNVSTLELGDSALYLCASSLEGTDTQYFGPGTRLTVL.

A word on this clone: Germline is not matched at one junction end, which may reflect a read error. The chain links TRBV5-1 to TRBJ1-2; D gene unclear. The CDR3 is 15 residues long. Germline CDR1 SGHRS, CDR2 YFSETQ. CDR3 DNA sequence: TGCGCCAGCAGCTTTTTTCCGGGAAGCTTGGAAGGCTACAACTTC. This translates into CASSFFPGSLEGYNF.

In its sample, this clone ranks as medium-sized. The V gene is TRBV5-1, the J gene TRBJ2-1; 10 positions agree with TRBD1. The CDR3 is 13 residues long. The V gene's germline CDR1 is SGHRS and CDR2 YFSETQ. The V and J ends lost 4 bases and 7 bases, in that order; junction bases with no gene match: 2. The CDR3 sequence is CASSGQGVNEQFF. As DNA, the CDR3 is TGCGCCAGCAGCGGACAGGGGGTTAATGAGCAGTTCTTC.

This sequence joins TRBV11-2 and TRBJ2-1, with a possible D match to TRBD2 (6 bases). Per the germline V gene, CDR1 is SGHAT and CDR2 is FQNNGV. The CDR3 loop spans 14 amino acids. Trimming shortened V by 5 bases and J by 9 bases, and 17 bases separated the two germline ends. The CDR3: CASSRLVVLPEQFF. DNA for the CDR3: TGTGCCAGCAGCAGACTAGTGGTGCTTCCTGAGCAGTTCTTC.

The V and J genes are TRBV19 and TRBJ1-1; D unresolved. The V gene's germline CDR1 is LNHDA and CDR2 SQIVND (reference sequence). This CDR3 is built from 14 residues. Trimming cost V 3 bases and J 0 bases, with 8 bases left between them. The CDR3, as DNA: TGTGCCAGTAGTATTGCCTCCGTGAACACTGAAGCTTTCTTT. It encodes CASSIASVNTEAFF.

The chain combines TRBV11-1 with TRBJ2-1, with 7 bases aligning to TRBD1. This CDR3 has 12 amino acids. The V segment lost 6 bases and the J segment 8 bases; nucleotides outside the gene matches: 4. CDR1 and CDR2 (germline): SGHAT, FQDESV (reference sequence). This CDR3 reads CASSKGADEQFF. In nucleotides, the CDR3 is TGTGCCAGCAGTAAGGGGGCCGATGAGCAGTTCTTC.

This clone was counted once. The chain uses TRBV19 and TRBJ1-5; 7 bases are shared with TRBD1. Germline V gene lookup returns CDR1 LNHDA and CDR2 SQIVND (reference sequence). CDR3 length: 15 amino acids. Trimming took 7 bases from V and 2 from J; bases not matched to a gene: 8. The CDR3 loop is CASTADRAGNQPQHF. The CDR3 DNA follows: TGTGCCAGTACCGCAGACAGGGCCGGCAATCAGCCCCAGCATTTT.

This clone was picked up a small number of times. The chain has TRBV6-5 and TRBJ2-1; 7 bases align to TRBD1. The CDR3 runs 15 residues. Germline V gene lookup returns CDR1 MNHEY and CDR2 SVGAGI. Germline trimming cut 7 bases from V and 0 bases from J; bases unmatched to any gene: 6. CDR3 in DNA: TGTGCCAGCAATCCGACAGGGTACTCCTACAATGAGCAGTTCTTC. Translation gives CASNPTGYSYNEQFF.

The table lists this clone with a few counts. The genes are TRBV4-1 and TRBJ1-5; D unresolved. Per germline, CDR1 MGHRA and CDR2 YSYEKL. With 2 bases removed from V and 6 bases from J, the gap between germline ends came to 14 bases. The CDR3 covers 15 residues. The chain's CDR3 is CASSQIDRAGQPQHF. In DNA form, the CDR3 reads TGCGCCAGCAGCCAAATCGACCGGGCGGGTCAGCCCCAGCATTTT.